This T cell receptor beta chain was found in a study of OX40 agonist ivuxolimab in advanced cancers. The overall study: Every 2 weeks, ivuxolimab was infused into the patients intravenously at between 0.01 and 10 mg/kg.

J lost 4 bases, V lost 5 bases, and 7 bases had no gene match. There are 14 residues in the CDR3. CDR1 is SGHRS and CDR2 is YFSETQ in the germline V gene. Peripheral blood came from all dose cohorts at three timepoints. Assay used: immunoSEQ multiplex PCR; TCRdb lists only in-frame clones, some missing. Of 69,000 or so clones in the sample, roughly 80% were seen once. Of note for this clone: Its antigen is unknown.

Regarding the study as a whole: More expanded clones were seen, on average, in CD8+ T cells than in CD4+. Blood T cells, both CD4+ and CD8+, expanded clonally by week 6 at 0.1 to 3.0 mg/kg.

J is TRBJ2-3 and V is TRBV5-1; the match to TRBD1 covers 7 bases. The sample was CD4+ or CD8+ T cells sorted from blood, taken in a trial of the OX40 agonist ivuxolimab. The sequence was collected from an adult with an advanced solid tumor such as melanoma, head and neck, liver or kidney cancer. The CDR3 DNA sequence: TGCGCCAGCAGAAGGGGGCCTACCCCAGATACGCAGTATTTT. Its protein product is CASRRGPTPDTQYF.